This T cell receptor beta chain was found in a study of CD8 T cells in ankylosing spondylitis. Germline V CDR1 and CDR2: SGHRS, YFSETQ. CDR3 length: 13 residues. J gave up 6 bases and V 4 bases, and 5 bases lay outside the gene matches. A single record per CDR3 protein comes from TCRdb applying MiXCR to the 5' RACE reads. The sample holds around 250,000 distinct CDR3 sequences, more than 25% seen once. The sequenced material came from blood, either unsorted or a sorted T cell fraction (not recorded which). The chain links TRBV5-1 to TRBJ2-7, with 9 bases identical to TRBD1. The TCR sequence derives from a male donor with ankylosing spondylitis or in good health (not recorded which). The CDR3 DNA is TGCGCCAGCAGCCGGACAGGGGCTAGCGAGCAGTACTTC. This sequence encodes CASSRTGASEQYF. Variable domain in full (rest from reference TRBV5-1 and TRBJ2-7): KAGVTQTPRYLIKTRGQQVTLSCSPISGHRSVSWYQQTPGQGLQFLFEYFSETQRNKGNFPGRFSGRQFSNSRSEMNVSTLELGDSALYLCASSRTGASEQYFGPGTRLTVT.